Listed below are T cell receptor beta chains from one sample, sequenced in a study of blood T cell repertoires in COVID-19. Clones were read by immunoSEQ multiplex PCR, and TCRdb kept only the in-frame ones, dropping some. The sample lists approximately 150,000 clones, 70% to 90% occurring once. Sequenced: PBMCs or T cells enriched from blood (not recorded which). Receptor source: a woman aged 40 to 50 who had recovered from COVID-19. Both conserved end residues are part of each CDR3. The order of the fields is clone size, J gene, D gene, V gene, CDR3 length, CDR3 DNA, CDR3 protein. The D gene is left open where the match is weak. Only part of the rows carry a size: once, few, many, or a class if the clone is expanded.

clone_size: .
j_call: TRBJ2-5
d_call: .
v_call: TRBV6-4
cdr3_length: 13
cdr3_nt: TGTGCCAGCTCCAAGAGGGCCCAAGAGACCCAGTACTTC
cdr3_aa: CASSKRAQETQYF

clone_size: .
j_call: TRBJ2-3
d_call: TRBD2
v_call: TRBV7-2
cdr3_length: 14
cdr3_nt: TGTGCCAGCAGCTGGCAGCGGGGGGCAGATACGCAGTATTTT
cdr3_aa: CASSWQRGADTQYF

clone_size: few
j_call: TRBJ2-4
d_call: .
v_call: TRBV6-2/TRBV6-3
cdr3_length: 14
cdr3_nt: TGTGCCAGCAGTCGGGATGGAGCCAAAAACATTCAGTACTTC
cdr3_aa: CASSRDGAKNIQYF

clone_size: few
j_call: TRBJ2-7
d_call: .
v_call: TRBV13
cdr3_length: 14
cdr3_nt: TGTGCCAGCAGCTTACGGCGGGATGGCTACGAGCAGTACTTC
cdr3_aa: CASSLRRDGYEQYF

clone_size: .
j_call: TRBJ2-7
d_call: TRBD2
v_call: TRBV4-1
cdr3_length: 16
cdr3_nt: TGCGCCAGCAGCCTTATTTCTAGCGGGATCTCCTACGAGCAGTACTTC
cdr3_aa: CASSLISSGISYEQYF

clone_size: .
j_call: TRBJ2-1
d_call: TRBD2
v_call: TRBV6-6
cdr3_length: 16
cdr3_nt: TGTGCCAGCAATTTTTTAGGCGGGAGGGCCGGAGATGAGCAGTTCTTC
cdr3_aa: CASNFLGGRAGDEQFF

clone_size: .
j_call: TRBJ2-7
d_call: .
v_call: TRBV4-2
cdr3_length: 15
cdr3_nt: TGTGCCAGCAGCCAAGATTTGGGGGGAGAGGGCGAGCAGTACTTC
cdr3_aa: CASSQDLGGEGEQYF

clone_size: once
j_call: TRBJ2-3
d_call: .
v_call: TRBV7-3
cdr3_length: 14
cdr3_nt: TGTGCCAGCAGCTTAGCGGGGCAGGGAGATACGCAGTATTTT
cdr3_aa: CASSLAGQGDTQYF

clone_size: .
j_call: TRBJ1-1
d_call: TRBD1
v_call: TRBV2
cdr3_length: 13
cdr3_nt: TGTGCCAGCAGCTCAGGGGGGAACACTGAAGCTTTCTTT
cdr3_aa: CASSSGGNTEAFF

clone_size: .
j_call: TRBJ2-3
d_call: .
v_call: TRBV4-1
cdr3_length: 18
cdr3_nt: TGCGCCAGCAGCCAAGCACCCCCAGCGGGCCCGAGCACAGATACGCAGTATTTT
cdr3_aa: CASSQAPPAGPSTDTQYF

clone_size: .
j_call: TRBJ2-5
d_call: .
v_call: TRBV6-1
cdr3_length: 13
cdr3_nt: TGTGCCAGCAGGGTCAGGGTTGAGGAGACCCAGTACTTC
cdr3_aa: CASRVRVEETQYF

clone_size: .
j_call: TRBJ1-1
d_call: TRBD1
v_call: TRBV10-3
cdr3_length: 13
cdr3_nt: TGTGCCATCACTGACAGGGCGAACACTGAAGCTTTCTTT
cdr3_aa: CAITDRANTEAFF

clone_size: .
j_call: TRBJ1-1
d_call: .
v_call: TRBV7-6
cdr3_length: 15
cdr3_nt: TGTGCCAGCAGCCCCGAGGGTGGACTGAACACTGAAGCTTTCTTT
cdr3_aa: CASSPEGGLNTEAFF

clone_size: .
j_call: TRBJ2-2
d_call: TRBD1
v_call: TRBV9
cdr3_length: 17
cdr3_nt: TGTGCCAGCAGCGCCCTGGGGGACAGGGGTAACACCGGGGAGCTGTTTTTT
cdr3_aa: CASSALGDRGNTGELFF

clone_size: .
j_call: TRBJ2-7
d_call: TRBD2
v_call: TRBV4-1
cdr3_length: 15
cdr3_nt: TGCGCCAGCAGCCAATCAGCGGGGGACTCCTACGAGCAGTACTTC
cdr3_aa: CASSQSAGDSYEQYF

clone_size: .
j_call: TRBJ2-7
d_call: .
v_call: TRBV5-5
cdr3_length: 15
cdr3_nt: TGTGCCAGCAGCTTGGGGGCCTATAGCTCCTACGAGCAGTACTTC
cdr3_aa: CASSLGAYSSYEQYF

clone_size: .
j_call: TRBJ2-7
d_call: TRBD1
v_call: TRBV10-3
cdr3_length: 15
cdr3_nt: TGTGCCATCAGTGAGGGCGGACAGGGGTCCTACGAGCAGTACTTC
cdr3_aa: CAISEGGQGSYEQYF

clone_size: .
j_call: TRBJ2-7
d_call: .
v_call: TRBV18
cdr3_length: 14
cdr3_nt: TGTGCCAGCTCACCAACTCCAGGGTCCTACGAGCAGTACTTC
cdr3_aa: CASSPTPGSYEQYF